The entry below describes one TCR beta chain. As yet, its antigen is unknown. Produced via immunoSEQ multiplex PCR; TCRdb's table is partial and in-frame only. The sample yields nearly 50,000 clones, 65% to 80% seen once. Per germline, CDR1 MNHNS and CDR2 SASEGT. Deletions cut 3 bases from V and 6 bases from J, with 21 bases between. This CDR3 is built from 17 residues. The record originates from a study of PD-1 blockade in classical Hodgkin lymphoma. Findings and caveats of the study: Whereas CD4+ TCR diversity had risen significantly by C4D1, CD8+ TCR diversity had not. Before treatment, complete responders showed about the same diversity as newly diagnosed patients. Nivolumab starters within 1 year of ASCT were excluded.

The time point was: cycle 4 day 1 (C4D1), after six to seven weeks of nivolumab. Relapse was seen in all patients after autologous stem cell transplantation, and brentuximab vedotin exposure was variable. Best responses were complete response, partial response or progressive disease. The V call is TRBV6-1, the J call TRBJ2-1, with D uncertain. The origin of this receptor is a human donor with classical Hodgkin lymphoma. The source material was peripheral blood mononuclear cells (PBMCs), sampled before the fourth cycle of nivolumab. CDR3 sequence: CASSDMQMIRNPNEQFF. CDR3 in DNA: TGTGCCAGCAGTGACATGCAAATGATCCGAAACCCCAATGAGCAGTTCTTC.